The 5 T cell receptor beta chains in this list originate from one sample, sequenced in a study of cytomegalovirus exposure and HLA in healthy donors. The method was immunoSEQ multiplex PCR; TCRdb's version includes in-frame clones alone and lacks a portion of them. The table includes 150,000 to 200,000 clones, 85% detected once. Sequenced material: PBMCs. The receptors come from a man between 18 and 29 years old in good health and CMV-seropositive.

The CDR3 DNA reads as TGTGCCAGCAGTGGGGGCGCGGGGGCGGTCAATCAGCCCCAGCATTTT. Its protein is CASSGGAGAVNQPQHF. The chain has TRBV28 and TRBJ1-5; D possibly corresponds to TRBD1 (6 bases). Trimming took off 5 bases at V and 3 bases at J, with 17 bases between the two ends. The germline CDR1 and CDR2 sequences are MDHEN and SYDVKM. The CDR3 covers 16 residues.

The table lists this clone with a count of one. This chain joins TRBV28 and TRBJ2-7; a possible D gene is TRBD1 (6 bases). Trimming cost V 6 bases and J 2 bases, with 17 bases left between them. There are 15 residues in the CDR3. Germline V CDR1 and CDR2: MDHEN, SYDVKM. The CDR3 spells CASSPSPGQAYEQYF. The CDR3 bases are TGTGCCAGCAGCCCGTCCCCGGGACAAGCCTACGAGCAGTACTTC. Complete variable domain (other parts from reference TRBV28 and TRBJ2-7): DVKVTQSSRYLVKRTGEKVFLECVQDMDHENMFWYRQDPGLGLRLIYFSYDVKMKEKGDIPEGYSVSREKKERFSLILESASTNQTSMYLCASSPSPGQAYEQYFGPGTRLTVT.

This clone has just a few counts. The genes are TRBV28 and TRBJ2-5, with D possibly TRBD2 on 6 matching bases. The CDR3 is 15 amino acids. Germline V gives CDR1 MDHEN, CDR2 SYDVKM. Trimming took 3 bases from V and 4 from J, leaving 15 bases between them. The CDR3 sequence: CASSFLGGAGETQYF. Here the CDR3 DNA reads TGTGCCAGCAGTTTTCTTGGAGGGGCGGGAGAGACCCAGTACTTC.

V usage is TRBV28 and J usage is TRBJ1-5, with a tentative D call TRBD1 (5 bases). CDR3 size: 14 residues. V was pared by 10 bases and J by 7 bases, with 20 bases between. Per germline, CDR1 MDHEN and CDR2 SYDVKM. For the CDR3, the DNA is TGTGCCACCGCCCAGGGAGGACTGGGGCAGCCCCAGCATTTT. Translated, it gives CATAQGGLGQPQHF.

The CDR3 region is CASSRGSSYNEQFF. CDR3 coding DNA: TGTGCCAGCTCCCGGGGGAGCTCCTACAATGAGCAGTTCTTC. V usage is TRBV18 and J usage is TRBJ2-1; possibly TRBD2 for D (6 bases). Trimming shortened V by 6 bases and J by 0 bases, and 9 bases separated the two germline ends. Germline V gene lookup returns CDR1 KGHSH and CDR2 LQKENI. The CDR3 extends over 14 amino acids.